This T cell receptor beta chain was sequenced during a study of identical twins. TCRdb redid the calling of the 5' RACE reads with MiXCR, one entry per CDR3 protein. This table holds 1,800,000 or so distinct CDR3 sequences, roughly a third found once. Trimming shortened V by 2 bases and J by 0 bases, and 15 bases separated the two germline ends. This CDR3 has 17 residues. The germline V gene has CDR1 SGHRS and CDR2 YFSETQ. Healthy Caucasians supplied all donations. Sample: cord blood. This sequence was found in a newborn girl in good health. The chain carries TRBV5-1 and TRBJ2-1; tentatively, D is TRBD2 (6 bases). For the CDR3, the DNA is TGCGCCAGCAGCTTTAGGGCTAGCGCCTACTCCTACAATGAGCAGTTCTTC. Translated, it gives CASSFRASAYSYNEQFF.